This T cell receptor beta chain was sequenced in a study of cytomegalovirus exposure and HLA in healthy donors. Whole-study findings and limits: Usually a TCR sequence was rare, but some public TCRs were found in many donors.

Notes on this clone: Its antigen is unidentified.

This table comes from immunoSEQ multiplex PCR, and its TCRdb copy is limited to in-frame clones, with some not included. Of about 400,000 clones detected, 86% appear once; the ten largest clones hold 0.83%. CDR1 is SNHLY and CDR2 is FYNNEI in the germline V gene. After removal of 6 bases from V and 4 bases from J, the junction contained 4 bases not matched to a gene. The CDR3 has 14 amino acids. The TCR was taken from a woman under 30 in good health and CMV-seronegative. What was sequenced was PBMCs. The V gene is TRBV2, the J gene TRBJ2-2, with 8 bases aligning to TRBD1. CDR3 sequence: CASRGQVPTGELFF. Written as DNA, the CDR3 is TGTGCCAGCAGGGGACAGGTCCCCACCGGGGAGCTGTTTTTT.